The rows below give T cell receptor beta chains drawn from one sample of a study of CD8 T cells in ankylosing spondylitis. One entry per CDR3 protein results from TCRdb running MiXCR on the 5' RACE reads. The sample contains 150,000 to 200,000 distinct CDR3 sequences, around 20% of which appear only once. The sequencing sample was made of blood, either unsorted or a sorted T cell fraction (not recorded which). The origin of the receptors is a male donor with ankylosing spondylitis or in good health (not recorded which). The CDR3 runs from the conserved cysteine through the conserved F or W. The D gene is left open where the match is weak. Clone size is stated in some rows and not others, as once, few, many or a class when expanded.

V: TRBV7-2
J: TRBJ1-6
D: -
size: many
DNA: TGTGCCAGCAGCTTAGTCTCGGGGGACGGAATCAATTCACCCCTCCACTTT
CDR3: CASSLVSGDGINSPLHF

V: TRBV7-3
J: TRBJ2-3
D: TRBD2
size: few
DNA: TGTGCCAGCAGCTTAACGTTTAGCGGGAGTATAGATACGCAGTATTTT
CDR3: CASSLTFSGSIDTQYF

V: TRBV28
J: TRBJ1-2
D: -
size: many
DNA: TGTGCCAGCAGTTCATACATTACTAACTATGGCTACACCTTC
CDR3: CASSSYITNYGYTF

V: TRBV2
J: TRBJ2-2
D: TRBD1
size: -
DNA: TGTGCCAGCATGGGGACAGGGATCACCGGGGAGCTGTTTTTT
CDR3: CASMGTGITGELFF

V: TRBV20-1
J: TRBJ2-1
D: TRBD2
size: few
DNA: TGCAGTGCGCTCACCCCCGGGGGGGCTGAGCAGTTCTTC
CDR3: CSALTPGGAEQFF

V: TRBV12-3/TRBV12-4
J: TRBJ1-4
D: -
size: -
DNA: TGTGCCAGCAGCCCCCTACGGGCCCAAGGAAACGAAAAACTGTTTTTT
CDR3: CASSPLRAQGNEKLFF

V: TRBV7-6
J: TRBJ2-3
D: TRBD2
size: many
DNA: TGTGCCAGCAGCTTAGGACTAGCGGTGACAGATACGCAGTATTTT
CDR3: CASSLGLAVTDTQYF

V: TRBV20-1
J: TRBJ2-3
D: -
size: few
DNA: TGCAGTGCTAGGATTTCGAACAGCGGAACAGATACGCAGTATTTT
CDR3: CSARISNSGTDTQYF

V: TRBV14
J: TRBJ2-4
D: -
size: many
DNA: TGTGCCAGCAGCCAAGAGTTTTCCCGAGCCAAAAACATTCAGTACTTC
CDR3: CASSQEFSRAKNIQYF

V: TRBV29-1
J: TRBJ2-7
D: TRBD2
size: few
DNA: TGCAGCGTTGTGGCTAGCGGGGTGAGCTCCTACGAGCAGTACTTC
CDR3: CSVVASGVSSYEQYF

V: TRBV12-3/TRBV12-4
J: TRBJ2-5
D: TRBD2
size: -
DNA: TGTGCCTGCAGTCTGGGACTAGCGGGAGGAGTGGCGGGAGAGACCCAGTACTTC
CDR3: CACSLGLAGGVAGETQYF

V: TRBV7-8
J: TRBJ2-7
D: -
size: many
DNA: TGTGCCAGCAGGGCTGCGCGGGGAACCTACGAGCAGTACTTC
CDR3: CASRAARGTYEQYF

V: TRBV3-2
J: TRBJ2-1
D: -
size: few
DNA: TGTGCCAGCTCACAGGCGGGTAGCGCCTACAATGAGCAGTTCTTC
CDR3: CASSQAGSAYNEQFF

V: TRBV6-1
J: TRBJ1-3
D: -
size: -
DNA: TGTGCCAGCCGAGAGTCTTTCTCTGGAAACACCATATATTTT
CDR3: CASRESFSGNTIYF

V: TRBV20-1
J: TRBJ2-7
D: -
size: -
DNA: TGCAGTGCTAGAGATCCAGGTCTTTACGAGCAGTACTTC
CDR3: CSARDPGLYEQYF

V: TRBV10-3
J: TRBJ1-1
D: TRBD1
size: few
DNA: TGTGCCATCAGCCAGACAGGGATGAACACTGAAGCTTTCTTT
CDR3: CAISQTGMNTEAFF

V: TRBV11-3
J: TRBJ2-1
D: TRBD1
size: many
DNA: TGTGCCAGCAGCTTCAGGGGTGGGGACAGGGGCAATGAGCAGTTCTTC
CDR3: CASSFRGGDRGNEQFF

V: TRBV6-2/TRBV6-3
J: TRBJ2-3
D: TRBD2
size: -
DNA: TGTGCCAGCAGGCACCAAGCGGGAGGAAGCACAGATACGCAGTATTTT
CDR3: CASRHQAGGSTDTQYF

V: TRBV28
J: TRBJ2-4
D: -
size: few
DNA: TGTGCCAGCAGTCAATTGGAGGGACAGCCGCGGTCCTTC
CDR3: CASSQLEGQPRSF

V: TRBV28
J: TRBJ2-1
D: TRBD2
size: many
DNA: TGTGCCAGCGGGGCTAGCGGAGGCTCCTACAATGAGCAGTTCTTC
CDR3: CASGASGGSYNEQFF

V: TRBV27
J: TRBJ2-5
D: -
size: few
DNA: TGTGCCAGCAGTCGAGCAGCCAGGGGAGGAGAGACCCAGTACTTC
CDR3: CASSRAARGGETQYF

V: TRBV9
J: TRBJ2-2
D: -
size: -
DNA: TGTGCCAGCAGCTCCGGGGTCTACTCAACCGGGGAGCTGTTTTTT
CDR3: CASSSGVYSTGELFF

V: TRBV4-1
J: TRBJ1-5
D: -
size: many
DNA: TGCGCCAGCAGCCAAGATCCAGGGTTCCTTCAGCCCCAGCATTTT
CDR3: CASSQDPGFLQPQHF

V: TRBV27
J: TRBJ1-2
D: TRBD1
size: few
DNA: TGTGCCAGCAGTTTATCGAGCACCGGGACAGTCAGGGGCTACACCTTC
CDR3: CASSLSSTGTVRGYTF

V: TRBV5-6
J: TRBJ2-3
D: TRBD2
size: many
DNA: TGTGCCAGCAGCCGCCCTAGCGGCTATGGCACAGATACGCAGTATTTT
CDR3: CASSRPSGYGTDTQYF

V: TRBV5-4
J: TRBJ2-3
D: TRBD2
size: many
DNA: TGTGCCAGCAGCTTTCGGACTAGCGGGAGCTTGGATACGCAGTATTTT
CDR3: CASSFRTSGSLDTQYF

V: TRBV15
J: TRBJ2-1
D: -
size: -
DNA: TGTGCCACCAGCAGAGCGGTCGACAATGAGCAGTTCTTC
CDR3: CATSRAVDNEQFF

V: TRBV5-1
J: TRBJ2-3
D: TRBD2
size: many
DNA: TGCGCCAGCAGCTCGACTAGCCTAAGCACAGATACGCAGTATTTT
CDR3: CASSSTSLSTDTQYF